Each of the 32 T cell receptor beta chains below was sequenced from the same sample in a study of OX40 agonist ivuxolimab in advanced cancers. The library came from the immunoSEQ multiplex PCR assay. The table was pulled from immuneACCESS by TCRdb, which kept in-frame rearrangements only. Such tables lose some clones; where checked, under half of the loss comes from unresolved V genes, and the rest has no known cause. Counted in this sample were approximately 69,000 clones; around 83% of them appeared once. The top ten clones comprise around 1.1% of the sample. This specimen consisted of CD4+ or CD8+ T cells sorted from blood, obtained in a trial of the OX40 agonist ivuxolimab. The origin of the receptors is an adult with an advanced solid tumor such as melanoma, head and neck, liver or kidney cancer.

Only one count was recorded for this clone. The J gene is TRBJ1-2, the V gene TRBV5-1, with D possibly being TRBD1 (6 bases). V dropped 0 bases and J dropped 3 bases, with 15 bases sitting between them. Germline V gene data show CDR1 as SGHRS and CDR2 as YFSETQ. The CDR3 extends over 16 amino acids. The CDR3 spells CASSLDGRGSYYGYTF. DNA of the CDR3: TGCGCCAGCAGCTTGGATGGCAGGGGATCTTACTATGGCTACACCTTC.

V gene TRBV12-5 combines with J gene TRBJ1-2; the D gene is possibly TRBD1 (5 bases). The ends were cut back, 6 bases at V and 2 bases at J, with 7 bases in the middle. CDR3 length equals 12 residues. Germline loops: CDR1 LGHNT, CDR2 FRNRAP. The CDR3 sequence is CASGTGNYGYTF. The CDR3 nucleotides read TGTGCTAGTGGAACAGGAAACTATGGCTACACCTTC.

The V gene is TRBV7-2, the J gene TRBJ2-5, with D perhaps TRBD2 (5 bases). V was pared by 0 bases and J by 5 bases, with 10 bases between. The CDR3 extends over 14 amino acids. Germline-derived CDR1 and CDR2 are SGHTA and FQGNSA. The CDR3 DNA follows: TGTGCCAGCAGCTTAGCGCGGACTGTGGAGACCCAGTACTTC. Protein: CASSLARTVETQYF.

The chain links TRBV7-2 to TRBJ1-4; no firm D call. Trimming removed 5 bases at V and 4 bases at J, with 11 bases between. Germline V lookup: CDR1 SGHTA, CDR2 FQGNSA. This CDR3 contains 14 residues. CDR3 loop: CASSGRAINEKLFF. The CDR3 DNA follows: TGTGCCAGCAGCGGCCGGGCGATTAATGAAAAACTGTTTTTT.

V is TRBV7-2 and J is TRBJ2-5; D is unclear. This CDR3 comprises 11 residues. Germline V gene data show CDR1 as SGHTA and CDR2 as FQGNSA. Trimming removed 5 bases at V and 4 bases at J, with 5 bases between. The CDR3 loop is CASSLTETQYF. The CDR3, as DNA: TGTGCCAGCAGCCTAACAGAGACCCAGTACTTC.

The rearrangement uses TRBV6-5 and TRBJ2-7; 11 nucleotides line up with TRBD2. V was clipped by 5 bases and J by 1 base; unmatched bases: 1. The germline V gene has CDR1 MNHEY and CDR2 SVGAGI. The CDR3 totals 14 residues. This chain's CDR3 is CASSRLAGSYEQYF. As DNA, the CDR3 is TGTGCCAGCAGTCGACTAGCGGGGTCCTACGAGCAGTACTTC.

The chain couples TRBV7-2 to TRBJ1-5; D possibly corresponds to TRBD1 (6 bases). Germline V gives CDR1 SGHTA, CDR2 FQGNSA. The V end lost 4 bases, the J end lost 0 bases, and 10 bases lay between the germline ends. The CDR3 sequence is 15 residues long. CDR3: CASSSTGTSNQPQHF. The CDR3 coding sequence is TGTGCCAGCAGCTCTACAGGGACTAGCAATCAGCCCCAGCATTTT.

This chain joins TRBV6-1 and TRBJ1-2; TRBD1 is a possible D gene (6 bases). The ends were cut back, 5 bases at V and 5 bases at J, with 12 bases in the middle. CDR1 is MNHNS and CDR2 is SASEGT in the germline V gene. The length of the CDR3 is 13 residues. Here the CDR3 reads CASSPSRGYGYTF. The CDR3 nucleotides read TGTGCCAGCAGTCCATCCAGGGGTTATGGCTACACCTTC.

The chain has TRBV7-9 and TRBJ1-4; D is possibly TRBD1 (5 bases). The CDR3 length is 15 residues. V gave up 3 bases and J gave up 4 bases, with 12 bases separating them. Germline V gives CDR1 SEHNR, CDR2 FQNEAQ (reference sequence). Here the CDR3 DNA reads TGTGCCAGCAGCTTCGGCAGGGCGGGTAATGAAAAACTGTTTTTT. Translated: CASSFGRAGNEKLFF.

V usage is TRBV9 and J usage is TRBJ2-2; TRBD1 is a possible D gene (6 bases). V dropped 0 bases and J dropped 5 bases, with 11 bases sitting between them. Per the germline V gene, CDR1 is SGDLS and CDR2 is YYNGEE. This CDR3 is built from 15 residues. CDR3 region: CASSVAGQPTGELFF. The CDR3 DNA reads as TGTGCCAGCAGCGTAGCGGGACAACCTACCGGGGAGCTGTTTTTT.

The gene calls are TRBV7-2 and TRBJ2-1, with D maybe TRBD2 (6 bases). Germline loops: CDR1 SGHTA, CDR2 FQGNSA. This CDR3 has 14 residues. Between the trimmed V and J ends, which lost 1 base and 4 bases, there was a span of 8 bases. In DNA form, the CDR3 reads TGTGCCAGCAGCTTAGACGGGGGATACAATGAGCAGTTCTTC. Its translation is CASSLDGGYNEQFF. The full variable domain, in which reference TRBV7-2 and TRBJ2-1 provide the parts outside the CDR3, is GAGVSQSPSNKVTEKGKDVELRCDPISGHTALYWYRQSLGQGLEFLIYFQGNSAPDKSGLPSDRFSAERTGGSVSTLTIQRTQQEDSAVYLCASSLDGGYNEQFFGPGTRLTVL.

V is TRBV19 and J is TRBJ1-6, with a weak D call TRBD1 (6 bases). The ends were cut back, 6 bases at V and 10 bases at J, with 16 bases in the middle. The germline V gene has CDR1 LNHDA and CDR2 SQIVND (reference sequence). CDR3 size: 14 residues. CDR3 sequence reads: CASSGQTVASPLHF. CDR3 sequence (DNA): TGTGCCAGTAGCGGACAGACCGTCGCGTCACCCCTCCACTTT.

This rearrangement joins TRBV12-5 to TRBJ1-3; 7 bases are shared with TRBD1. CDR1 and CDR2 (germline): LGHNT, FRNRAP. The CDR3 spans 16 residues. V lost 8 bases and J lost 4; bases outside the gene matches: 14. Here the CDR3 DNA reads TGTGCTAGTTCGACGGGACAGTATCTCCTGGGAAACACCATATATTTT. Protein sequence: CASSTGQYLLGNTIYF.

J is TRBJ2-3 and V is TRBV4-3, with D possibly being TRBD1 (6 bases). V lost 1 base, J lost 0 bases, and 11 bases lay in between. Germline CDR1 is LGHNA and CDR2 is YSLEER. The CDR3 is 16 amino acids. DNA of the CDR3: TGCGCCAGCAGCCAAGGGGGGCGGCTTAGCACAGATACGCAGTATTTT. Encoded protein: CASSQGGRLSTDTQYF.

This chain joins TRBV7-2 and TRBJ1-2, with D perhaps matching TRBD1 (6 bases). V dropped 4 bases and J dropped 8 bases, with 23 bases sitting between them. This CDR3 region has 16 residues. Germline CDR1 SGHTA, CDR2 FQGNSA. This CDR3 reads CASSSRQDGTSLGYTF. The CDR3 coding sequence is TGTGCCAGCAGCTCAAGACAGGACGGAACCTCGTTAGGCTACACCTTC.

The sample holds one count of this clone. The gene calls are TRBV10-1 and TRBJ1-1; no firm D call. The CDR3 length is 11 residues. Germline V gives CDR1 WNHNN, CDR2 SYGVQD (reference sequence). Trimming shortened V by 6 bases and J by 10 bases, and 12 bases separated the two germline ends. Written as DNA, the CDR3 is TGCGCCAGCAGCCGACTTTACGTAGCTTTCTTT. Protein sequence: CASSRLYVAFF.

The chain combines TRBV6-5 with TRBJ2-7; the D gene is possibly TRBD1 (6 bases). V was clipped by 8 bases and J by 2 bases, with 16 bases between them. Germline V lookup: CDR1 MNHEY, CDR2 SVGAGI. CDR3 length equals 14 residues. The CDR3 DNA follows: TGTGCCAGCCACACCGGGACATCACCCTACGAGCAGTACTTC. Translation: CASHTGTSPYEQYF.

V is TRBV7-2 and J is TRBJ2-5; no reliable D call. Per the germline V gene, CDR1 is SGHTA and CDR2 is FQGNSA. The ends were cut back, 4 bases at V and 2 bases at J, with 14 bases in the middle. The CDR3 runs to 15 residues. The CDR3 region is CASSSKYAIQETQYF. The CDR3 DNA reads as TGTGCCAGCAGCTCCAAATATGCCATTCAAGAGACCCAGTACTTC.

The chain combines TRBV7-7 with TRBJ1-5; 11 bases agree with TRBD1. This CDR3 has 14 residues. Germline trimming cut 6 bases from V and 7 bases from J; bases unmatched to any gene: 5. Germline CDR1 reads SSHAT; CDR2 reads FNYEAQ (reference sequence). The CDR3 loop reads CASSMGQGEQPQHF. The DNA for the CDR3 is TGTGCCAGCAGTATGGGACAGGGGGAACAGCCCCAGCATTTT.

A single count supports this clone. The chain joins TRBV2 to TRBJ1-5; 7 bases line up with TRBD1. The CDR3 runs 16 residues. The V segment lost 6 bases and the J segment 3 bases; nucleotides outside the gene matches: 11. The germline V gene encodes CDR1 SNHLY and CDR2 FYNNEI. CDR3 loop: CASRGQDVLDNQPQHF. The CDR3 coding sequence is TGTGCCAGCAGAGGACAGGACGTACTCGACAATCAGCCCCAGCATTTT.

CDR3 residues: CASSPAGRDNTIYF. DNA for the CDR3: TGTGCCAGCAGCCCTGCGGGGAGAGATAACACCATATATTTT. The chain is built from TRBV11-2 and TRBJ1-3, with unresolved D. The CDR3 runs 14 residues. Trimming left V 5 bases short and J 7 bases short, with 15 bases between. CDR1 and CDR2 (germline): SGHAT, FQNNGV.

CDR3 sequence reads: CASSIDRGGSNQPQHF. CDR3 nucleotides: TGTGCCAGTAGTATAGATAGGGGGGGGAGCAATCAGCCCCAGCATTTT. The chain combines TRBV19 with TRBJ1-5; a possible D gene is TRBD1 (6 bases). The CDR3 runs 16 residues. V dropped 0 bases and J dropped 1 base, with 10 bases sitting between them. Germline assignment: CDR1 LNHDA and CDR2 SQIVND (reference sequence).

The chain joins TRBV27 to TRBJ1-1; tentatively, D is TRBD1 (5 bases). The CDR3 runs to 14 residues. The V gene lost 6 bases and the J gene lost 0 bases, with 11 bases spanning the gap. Germline V gene sequence: CDR1 MNHEY, CDR2 SMNVEV (reference sequence). The CDR3 spells CASSSDIMNTEAFF. The CDR3 DNA follows: TGTGCCAGCAGCTCGGACATCATGAACACTGAAGCTTTCTTT.

This clone is labeled medium-sized (0.01 to 0.1%). The J gene is TRBJ1-5, the V gene TRBV18; no clear D. Trimming left V 6 bases short and J 0 bases short, with 12 bases between. The CDR3 runs to 15 residues. CDR1 and CDR2 from the germline V gene are KGHSH and LQKENI. The CDR3 DNA is TGTGCCAGCTCCGATCCGGGGTTTAGCAATCAGCCCCAGCATTTT. Translated: CASSDPGFSNQPQHF.

The V gene is TRBV4-2, the J gene TRBJ2-1; tentatively, D is TRBD1 or TRBD2 (5 bases each). The V and J ends lost 1 base and 7 bases respectively, with 11 bases between them. CDR3 length equals 14 residues. Per germline, CDR1 LGHNA and CDR2 YNFKEQ. CDR3 DNA sequence: TGTGCCAGCAGCCAAGCGGGGCAGAGGAATGAGCAGTTCTTC. Its translation: CASSQAGQRNEQFF.

This clone was seen only a few times. The J gene is TRBJ1-5, the V gene TRBV7-2, with 8 bases fitting TRBD1. Per germline, CDR1 SGHTA and CDR2 FQGNSA. Unmatched junction bases numbered 4, after V lost 3 bases and J lost 9 bases. CDR3 length: 13 amino acids. CDR3 region: CASSLGTGRPQHF. In nucleotides, the CDR3 is TGTGCCAGCAGCTTGGGGACAGGACGGCCCCAGCATTTT.

This chain uses TRBV5-1 with TRBJ2-2; D is unclear. From germline, CDR1 is SGHRS and CDR2 YFSETQ. The CDR3 loop spans 15 amino acids. V dropped 0 bases and J dropped 4 bases, with 10 bases sitting between them. The CDR3 here is CASSLATVLTGELFF. The DNA of the CDR3 is TGCGCCAGCAGCTTGGCCACCGTCCTCACCGGGGAGCTGTTTTTT.

The rearrangement uses TRBV7-2 and TRBJ2-5; 10 positions match TRBD1. The CDR3 runs to 15 residues. Germline CDR1 is SGHTA and CDR2 is FQGNSA. V dropped 3 bases and J dropped 5; count of bases not matched to a gene: 6. The CDR3 DNA follows: TGTGCCAGCAGCTTGGGACAGGGGCGCCAGGAGACCCAGTACTTC. It specifies CASSLGQGRQETQYF.

The V call is TRBV18, the J call TRBJ1-1; D is unresolved. In germline, CDR1 is KGHSH, CDR2 LQKENI. V lost 3 bases, J lost 3 bases, and 8 bases lay in between. The CDR3 length is 13 residues. The CDR3 DNA reads as TGTGCCAGCTCACCGTCCGAAGACACTGAAGCTTTCTTT. Protein product: CASSPSEDTEAFF.

The CDR3 coding sequence is TGTGCCAGCAGCTCAACCGGGCCCATCACTGAAGCTTTCTTT. Translated, it gives CASSSTGPITEAFF. This chain uses TRBV28 with TRBJ1-1; unclear D gene. V was trimmed by 6 bases and J by 4 bases, leaving 15 bases between them. CDR3 length: 14 residues. The V gene's germline CDR1 is MDHEN and CDR2 SYDVKM.

The J gene is TRBJ1-1, the V gene TRBV7-2; no definite D call. Trimming pared 1 base from V and 4 bases from J, leaving 16 bases between. Germline V gene lookup returns CDR1 SGHTA and CDR2 FQGNSA. The CDR3 contains 16 residues. The CDR3 DNA reads as TGTGCCAGCAGCTTAGTCGGACCGAGGTCTGCCACTGAAGCTTTCTTT. Amino acids: CASSLVGPRSATEAFF.

The chain carries TRBV4-3 and TRBJ1-3; D may be TRBD1 (5 bases). V lost 0 bases and J lost 4, with 10 bases in between. The CDR3 covers 15 residues. From germline, CDR1 is LGHNA and CDR2 YSLEER. CDR3 sequence reads: CASSQDGGEGNTIYF. DNA for the CDR3: TGCGCCAGCAGCCAAGATGGGGGAGAAGGAAACACCATATATTTT.